This TCR beta chain was recovered during a study of T cells after yellow fever vaccination. The wider study: Preparation of the low-cell-number fractions used SMART-Seq v4 Ultra Low Input.

5'RACE template switching produced TCR cDNA carrying a universal primer site and UMIs. TCRdb called the 5' RACE reads again in MiXCR, with one record for every CDR3 protein. The top ten hold around 3.5% of the sample, which has over 250,000 distinct CDR3 sequences, roughly 5% seen once. This clonotype was counted at least ten times. Its matching antigen is unknown. Germline V CDR1 and CDR2: SGHRS, YFSETQ. CDR3 length: 14 residues. Trimming pared 2 bases from V and 5 bases from J, leaving 13 bases between. Study results and caveats: A large majority of primary-vaccination clones showed up again after the booster (around 96% CD4, approximately 90% CD8).

The starting material was CD4+ T cells sorted from PBMCs, obtained on the day of the yellow fever booster vaccination. This chain joins TRBV5-1 and TRBJ1-1; a weak D match, TRBD1 (5 bases). This clonotype originated in a man aged 18 to 35 who received the YFV17D yellow fever vaccine. CDR3 bases: TGCGCCAGCAGCTTCGGGGGGGTGAGGACTGAAGCTTTCTTT. Translated, it gives CASSFGGVRTEAFF. Full variable domain (rest looked up from reference TRBV5-1 and TRBJ1-1): KAGVTQTPRYLIKTRGQQVTLSCSPISGHRSVSWYQQTPGQGLQFLFEYFSETQRNKGNFPGRFSGRQFSNSRSEMNVSTLELGDSALYLCASSFGGVRTEAFFGQGTRLTVV.